Presented here are 21 T cell receptor beta chains from one specimen sequenced in a study of monozygotic twins with inflammatory bowel disease. TCRdb re-analyzed the 5' RACE reads; it lists each CDR3 protein once, without DNA. The sample holds tens of thousands of distinct CDR3 sequences. Sample: blood. The source is a human donor with ulcerative colitis or Crohn's disease, or a healthy co-twin of an affected twin (not recorded which).

This chain links TRBV7-9 with TRBJ2-1. The CDR3 spans 15 residues. Germline CDR1 reads SEHNR; CDR2 reads FQNEAQ (reference sequence). The CDR3 reads CASSPQSNTYNEQFF.

The rearrangement joins TRBV5-1 to TRBJ2-1. CDR3 length: 16 amino acids. Germline assignment: CDR1 SGHRS and CDR2 YFSETQ. CDR3: CASSLATAASYNEQFF. The full variable domain, its missing parts supplied by reference TRBV5-1 and TRBJ2-1, is KAGVTQTPRYLIKTRGQQVTLSCSPISGHRSVSWYQQTPGQGLQFLFEYFSETQRNKGNFPGRFSGRQFSNSRSEMNVSTLELGDSALYLCASSLATAASYNEQFFGPGTRLTVL.

This chain uses TRBV20-1 with TRBJ2-7; TCRdb gives TRBD2 as the D gene, but with no DNA this cannot be confirmed. CDR1 and CDR2 from the germline V gene are DFQATT and SNEGSKA (reference sequence). The length of the CDR3 is 15 residues. CDR3 amino acids: CSARGGTSGPYEQYF.

V and J are TRBV5-5 and TRBJ2-2; TCRdb designates TRBD2, a call that cannot be tested without DNA. From germline, CDR1 is SGHKS and CDR2 YYEKEE (reference sequence). The CDR3 loop spans 16 amino acids. The CDR3 loop is CASSPHPGLDTGELFF.

This chain links TRBV14 with TRBJ2-7; TCRdb designates TRBD1, a call that cannot be tested without DNA. CDR1 SGHDN and CDR2 FVKESK come from the germline V gene. The CDR3 totals 18 residues. The CDR3 spells CASSTDISSGQSSYEQYF.

The chain is built from TRBV20-1 and TRBJ2-5; TCRdb names TRBD1, which stays unverified in the absence of DNA. Germline V gene data show CDR1 as DFQATT and CDR2 as SNEGSKA (reference sequence). The CDR3 has 12 residues. The CDR3 here is CSATGQQETQYF.

CDR3 in amino acids: CASSPSGDYNEQFF. The chain is built from TRBV5-1 and TRBJ2-1. This CDR3 comprises 14 residues. The V gene's germline CDR1 is SGHRS and CDR2 YFSETQ.

The rearrangement links TRBV12-3 or TRBV12-4 to TRBJ2-2; absent DNA, TCRdb's TRBD1 call cannot be checked. The CDR3 spans 15 residues. The CDR3 reads CASSSTGTNTGELFF.

V usage is TRBV5-1 and J usage is TRBJ2-7; checking the TCRdb D call of TRBD1 is not possible without DNA. From germline, CDR1 is SGHRS and CDR2 YFSETQ. CDR3 size: 14 residues. CDR3 loop: CASSFQGAEYEQYF.

This chain connects TRBV7-9 to TRBJ2-3; lacking DNA, the TRBD1 call made by TCRdb goes unchecked. The germline gives CDR1 SEHNR, CDR2 FQNEAQ (reference sequence). There are 14 residues in the CDR3. The CDR3 spells CASSLGQGLDTQYF.

This chain uses TRBV7-2 with TRBJ2-1; TCRdb's D call, TRBD2, is unchecked because there is no DNA. Germline V gives CDR1 SGHTA, CDR2 FQGNSA. This CDR3 region has 16 residues. CDR3 amino acids: CASSLGGGGGYNEQFF.

V is TRBV7-3 and J is TRBJ2-3; TCRdb outputs TRBD2, but without DNA this stays unchecked. Looked up from germline, CDR1 is SGHTA and CDR2 is FQGTGA. The CDR3 length is 16 residues. CDR3 sequence reads: CASSLGASGVTDTQYF. Full variable domain (outside the CDR3, taken from reference TRBV7-3 and TRBJ2-3): GAGVSQTPSNKVTEKGKYVELRCDPISGHTALYWYRQSLGQGPEFLIYFQGTGAADDSGLPNDRFFAVRPEGSVSTLKIQRTERGDSAVYLCASSLGASGVTDTQYFGPGTRLTVL.

This chain uses TRBV7-8 with TRBJ1-5. In germline, CDR1 is SGHVS, CDR2 FQNEAQ. The CDR3 is made up of 16 amino acids. CDR3 region: CASSLVSGDSNQPQHF.

The rearrangement joins TRBV14 to TRBJ2-5. Germline CDR1 SGHDN, CDR2 FVKESK. This CDR3 comprises 15 residues. The CDR3 sequence is CASSQFIGRFETQYF. Full variable domain (remainder filled in from reference TRBV14 and TRBJ2-5): EAGVTQFPSHSVIEKGQTVTLRCDPISGHDNLYWYRRVMGKEIKFLLHFVKESKQDESGMPNNRFLAERTGGTYSTLKVQPAELEDSGVYFCASSQFIGRFETQYFGPGTRLLVL.

The chain employs TRBV7-3 and TRBJ2-3; TCRdb indicates TRBD2, and absent DNA this call remains unverified. Germline V gives CDR1 SGHTA, CDR2 FQGTGA. The CDR3 runs to 16 residues. CDR3 loop: CASSLRLAGGGDTQYF.

The chain couples TRBV20-1 to TRBJ1-6; TCRdb picks TRBD1, but there is no DNA to check that call. The CDR3 loop spans 13 amino acids. CDR1 DFQATT and CDR2 SNEGSKA come from the germline V gene (reference sequence). CDR3 residues: CSARGAVNSPLHF.

This chain joins TRBV5-5 and TRBJ1-4; no DNA is available, so the TRBD1 call from TCRdb remains unchecked. The length of the CDR3 is 15 residues. Germline values: CDR1 SGHKS, CDR2 YYEKEE (reference sequence). This CDR3 reads CASSVSGQMYEKLFF.

The V call is TRBV20-1, the J call TRBJ1-1; TCRdb designates TRBD1, a call that cannot be tested without DNA. CDR1 and CDR2 from the germline V gene are DFQATT and SNEGSKA (reference sequence). This CDR3 region has 14 residues. Here the CDR3 reads CSARVRAANTEAFF.

This chain joins TRBV5-5 and TRBJ2-7; TCRdb selects TRBD1, and the lack of DNA leaves this call unchecked. The CDR3 extends over 16 amino acids. The V gene's germline CDR1 is SGHKS and CDR2 YYEKEE (reference sequence). CDR3 sequence reads: CASSTRPGGYLYEQYF.

The genes are TRBV5-1 and TRBJ2-5; TCRdb gives TRBD1 as the D gene, but with no DNA this cannot be confirmed. Germline CDR1 reads SGHRS; CDR2 reads YFSETQ. This CDR3 is 14 amino acids long. CDR3 amino acids: CASSLHRQEETQYF.

The chain couples TRBV6-5 to TRBJ1-5; as DNA is missing, the TRBD1 call by TCRdb cannot be tested. This CDR3 region has 15 residues. Germline CDR1 MNHEY, CDR2 SVGAGI. The CDR3 here is CASSYPGQHYQPQHF.